This TCR beta chain derives from a study of blood T cell repertoires in COVID-19. CDR3 length: 16 residues. Germline V gene data show CDR1 as MNHEY and CDR2 as SMNVEV (reference sequence). V lost 4 bases and J lost 6; bases outside the gene matches: 13. Here immunoSEQ multiplex PCR was the method, and the copy in TCRdb shows in-frame clones only, minus some. The sample has approximately 240,000 clones; approximately 91% are singletons. The chain combines TRBV27 with TRBJ2-3; 7 nucleotides align to TRBD2. Sequencing used peripheral blood. The receptor was isolated from a woman aged 40 to 49 who had recovered from COVID-19. This CDR3 is CASSWGGWGGGDTQYF. CDR3 bases: TGTGCCAGCAGTTGGGGAGGGTGGGGAGGAGGCGATACGCAGTATTTT.